This entry lists 9 T cell receptor beta chains sequenced from one sample in a study of immune heterogeneity within non-small cell lung tumors. Bulk tumor gDNA, roughly 600 ng per sample, served as the TCR template. Taken during surgery, several biopsies per primary tumor were spaced as far apart as possible within the tumor mass. Enrolled individuals presented with untreated, newly diagnosed non-small cell lung cancer and received curative surgery. Multiplex PCR with 32 V and 13 J primers amplified TCR beta CDR3. MiXCR, run by TCRdb on the multiplex PCR reads, gives a single entry per CDR3 protein. Here the sample spans fewer than 25,000 distinct CDR3 sequences, under 35% being singletons. The material sequenced was lung tumor tissue. The origin of the receptors is a middle-aged man with non-small cell lung cancer.

This clonotype was detected many times. J is TRBJ1-3 and V is TRBV5-1; 7 nucleotides line up with TRBD1. Germline CDR1 SGHRS, CDR2 YFSETQ. This CDR3 has 16 amino acids. With 3 bases clipped from V and 0 bases from J, the junction kept 6 bases outside the gene matches. DNA for the CDR3: TGCGCCAGCAGCTGGGGTGACAGGGTCTCTGGAAACACCATATATTTT. This sequence encodes CASSWGDRVSGNTIYF.

This clonotype has just a few counts. This sequence joins TRBV9 and TRBJ2-3; the match to TRBD2 covers 10 bases. Germline CDR1 SGDLS, CDR2 YYNGEE. The J segment lost 4 bases and the V segment lost 0 bases, leaving 2 bases of the junction unmatched. CDR3 length equals 15 residues. The CDR3 is CASSVGSGRSDTQYF. The CDR3 nucleotides are TGTGCCAGCAGCGTAGGTAGCGGGAGGTCAGATACGCAGTATTTT.

This clonotype came up once. A much larger clone differs by one base, so this may be a read error. The rearrangement joins TRBV28 to TRBJ1-6; 7 bases are shared with TRBD1. Germline CDR1 reads MDHEN; CDR2 reads SYDVKM. The CDR3 spans 16 residues. The ends lost 4 bases at V and 5 bases at J; junction bases unmatched: 8. This CDR3 is CASSSGGTADNSPLHF. The CDR3 DNA is TGTGCCAGCAGTTCCGGGGGGACAGCCGATAATTCACCCCTCCACTTT.

This clonotype was detected many times. The V call is TRBV10-2, the J call TRBJ2-1, with a tentative D call TRBD2 (6 bases). Trimming stripped 6 bases from V and 5 bases from J, with 11 bases between. CDR3 length equals 13 residues. From germline, CDR1 is WSHSY and CDR2 SAAADI. The CDR3 protein is CASRGGANNEQFF. CDR3 in DNA: TGCGCCAGCAGAGGCGGGGCAAACAATGAGCAGTTCTTC.

On this clonotype itself: A much larger clone differs from this one at a single base, so this may be a read error. V usage is TRBV11-3 and J usage is TRBJ2-3; D ambiguous. Germline V lookup: CDR1 SGHNT, CDR2 YENEEA. CDR3 length: 12 amino acids. CDR3 residues: CAISFRADTQYF. CDR3 bases: TGTGCCATCAGCTTTCGGGCAGATACGCAGTATTTT.

This clonotype was recorded at least ten times. CDR3 sequence reads: CASSPRGGNSPLHF. The DNA for the CDR3 is TGTGCCAGTAGTCCCAGGGGGGGTAATTCACCCCTCCACTTT. The gene calls are TRBV19 and TRBJ1-6, with 7 bases fitting TRBD1. Germline trimming cut 5 bases from V and 6 bases from J; bases unmatched to any gene: 4. Germline CDR1 reads LNHDA; CDR2 reads SQIVND (reference sequence). The CDR3 contains 14 residues.

As concerns this clonotype: This may be a read error: a much more frequent sequence differs by one nucleotide. The chain carries TRBV6-5 and TRBJ2-7, with D perhaps matching TRBD1 or TRBD2 (5 bases each). Looked up from germline, CDR1 is MNHEY and CDR2 is SVGAGI. The CDR3 contains 15 residues. The ends were cut back, 2 bases at V and 7 bases at J, with 18 bases in the middle. CDR3 coding DNA: TGTGCCAGCAGTTACGATACCAGGGTTCCGGGAGAGCAGTACTTC. It codes for CASSYDTRVPGEQYF.

This clonotype was recorded a few times. The chain uses TRBV5-1 and TRBJ2-5; D call uncertain. Germline CDR1 and CDR2: SGHRS and YFSETQ. V lost 3 bases and J lost 0, with 12 bases in between. This CDR3 has 15 amino acids. This chain's CDR3 is CASSSNVLNQETQYF. DNA of the CDR3: TGCGCCAGCAGCTCGAACGTCTTAAACCAAGAGACCCAGTACTTC.

This clonotype was detected many times. The chain carries TRBV20-1 and TRBJ1-6, with D perhaps TRBD1 (6 bases). V was shortened by 0 bases and J by 7 bases, with 16 bases between the two germline ends. CDR1 and CDR2 from the germline V gene are DFQATT and SNEGSKA (reference sequence). This CDR3 is built from 16 residues. The CDR3 region has the DNA TGCAGTGCTAGAGATCTGCCAGGGGTTGCGAATTCACCCCTCCACTTT. Translated: CSARDLPGVANSPLHF.